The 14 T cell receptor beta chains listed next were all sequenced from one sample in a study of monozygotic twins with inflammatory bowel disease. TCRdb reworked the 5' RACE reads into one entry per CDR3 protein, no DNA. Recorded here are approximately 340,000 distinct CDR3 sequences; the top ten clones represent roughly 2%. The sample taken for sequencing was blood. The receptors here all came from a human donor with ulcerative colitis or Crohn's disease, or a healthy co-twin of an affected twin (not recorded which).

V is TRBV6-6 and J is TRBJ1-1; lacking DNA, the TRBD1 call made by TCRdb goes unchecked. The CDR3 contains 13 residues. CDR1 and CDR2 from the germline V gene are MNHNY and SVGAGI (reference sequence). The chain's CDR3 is CASSYQGNTEAFF.

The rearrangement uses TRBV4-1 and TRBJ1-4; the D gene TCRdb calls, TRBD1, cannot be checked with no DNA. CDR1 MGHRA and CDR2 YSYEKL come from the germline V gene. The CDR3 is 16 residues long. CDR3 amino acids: CASSQERGQPNEKLFF.

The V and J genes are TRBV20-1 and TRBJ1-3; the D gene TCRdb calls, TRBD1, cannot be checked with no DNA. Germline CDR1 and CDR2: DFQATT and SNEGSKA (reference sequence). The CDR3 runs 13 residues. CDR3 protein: CSARTGIGNTIYF.

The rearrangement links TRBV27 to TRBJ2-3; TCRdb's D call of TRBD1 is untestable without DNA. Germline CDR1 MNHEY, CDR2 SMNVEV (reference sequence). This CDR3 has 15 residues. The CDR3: CASRSYGGGTDTQYF.

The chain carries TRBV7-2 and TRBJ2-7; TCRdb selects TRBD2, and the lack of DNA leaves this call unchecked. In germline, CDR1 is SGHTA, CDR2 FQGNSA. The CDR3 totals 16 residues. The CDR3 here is CASSSTTGSGGYEQYF.

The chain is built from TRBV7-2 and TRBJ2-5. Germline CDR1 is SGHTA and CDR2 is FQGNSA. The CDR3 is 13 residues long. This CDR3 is CASSRTVGETQYF.

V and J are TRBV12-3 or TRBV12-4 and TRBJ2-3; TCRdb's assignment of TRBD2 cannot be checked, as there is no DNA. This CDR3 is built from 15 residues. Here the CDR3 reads CASSPPGLALDTQYF.

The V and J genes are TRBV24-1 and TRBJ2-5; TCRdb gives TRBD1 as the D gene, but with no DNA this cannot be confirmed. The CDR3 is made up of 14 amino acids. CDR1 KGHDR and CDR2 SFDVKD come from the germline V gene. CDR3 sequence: CATSDSGSLETQYF.

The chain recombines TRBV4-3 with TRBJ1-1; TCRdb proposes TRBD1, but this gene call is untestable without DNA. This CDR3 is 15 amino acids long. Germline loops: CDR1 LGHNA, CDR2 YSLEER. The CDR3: CASSQVTPPTTEAFF.

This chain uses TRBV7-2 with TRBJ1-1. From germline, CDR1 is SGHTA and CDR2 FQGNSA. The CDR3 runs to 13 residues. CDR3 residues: CASSLGSGRQAFF. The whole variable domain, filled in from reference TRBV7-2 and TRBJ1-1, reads GAGVSQSPSNKVTEKGKDVELRCDPISGHTALYWYRQSLGQGLEFLIYFQGNSAPDKSGLPSDRFSAERTGGSVSTLTIQRTQQEDSAVYLCASSLGSGRQAFFGQGTRLTVV.

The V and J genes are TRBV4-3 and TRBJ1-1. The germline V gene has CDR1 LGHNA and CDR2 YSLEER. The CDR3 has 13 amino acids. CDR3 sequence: CASSENRNTEAFF.

The CDR3 reads CASSNRAFRGETQYF. The chain is built from TRBV6-5 and TRBJ2-5; TCRdb's D call, TRBD1, is unchecked because there is no DNA. CDR1 and CDR2 (germline): MNHEY, SVGAGI. CDR3 length: 15 residues.

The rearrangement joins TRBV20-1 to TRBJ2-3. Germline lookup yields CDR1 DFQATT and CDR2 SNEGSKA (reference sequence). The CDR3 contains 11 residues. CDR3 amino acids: CSARGSDTQYF.

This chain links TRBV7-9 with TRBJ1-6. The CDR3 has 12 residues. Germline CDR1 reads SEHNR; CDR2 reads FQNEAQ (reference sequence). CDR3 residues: CASTYSNSPLHF.